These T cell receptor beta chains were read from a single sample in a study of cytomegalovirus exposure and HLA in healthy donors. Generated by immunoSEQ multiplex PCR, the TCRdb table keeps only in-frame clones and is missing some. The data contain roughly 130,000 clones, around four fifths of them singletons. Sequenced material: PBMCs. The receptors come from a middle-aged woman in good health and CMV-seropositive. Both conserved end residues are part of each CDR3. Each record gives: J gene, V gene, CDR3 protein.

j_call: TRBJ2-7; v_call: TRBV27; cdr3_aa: CASRDGQGIPYEQYF
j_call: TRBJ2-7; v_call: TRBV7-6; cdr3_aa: CASSLQGSHEQYF
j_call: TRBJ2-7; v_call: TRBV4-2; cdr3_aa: CASSLGTSGTYEQYF
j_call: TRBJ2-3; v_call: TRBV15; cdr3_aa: CATSREYTDTQYF
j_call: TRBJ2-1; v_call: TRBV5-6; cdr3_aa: CASSAGTGFNINEQFF
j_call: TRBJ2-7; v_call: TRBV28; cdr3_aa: CASSLHGIDRDNNPYEQYF
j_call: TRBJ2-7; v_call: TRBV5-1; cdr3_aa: CASSLTSDRYEQYF
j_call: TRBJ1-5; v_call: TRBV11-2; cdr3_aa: CASSPRDSRYSNQPQHF
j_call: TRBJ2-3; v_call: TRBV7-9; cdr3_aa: CASSLGLAGSDTQYF
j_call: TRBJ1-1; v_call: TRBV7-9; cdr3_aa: CASSLGGVDTEAFF
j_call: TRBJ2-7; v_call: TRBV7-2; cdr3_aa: CASSQRGQGLTYEQYF
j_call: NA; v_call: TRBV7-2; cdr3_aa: CASSFSYEQYF
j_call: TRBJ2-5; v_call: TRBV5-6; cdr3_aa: CASSLLREQYF
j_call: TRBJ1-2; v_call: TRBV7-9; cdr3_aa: CASSSPGIYYGYTF
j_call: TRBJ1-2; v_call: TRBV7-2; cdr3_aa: CASIPTTGIRGYTF
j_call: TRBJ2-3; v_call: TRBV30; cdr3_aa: CAWSIRGITDTQYF
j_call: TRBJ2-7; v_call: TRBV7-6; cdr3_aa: CASSLDRVYGEQYF
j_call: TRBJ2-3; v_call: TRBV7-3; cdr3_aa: CASSLSGGSAADTQYF
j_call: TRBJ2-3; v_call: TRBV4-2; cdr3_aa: CASSQEIAGGSGDTQYF
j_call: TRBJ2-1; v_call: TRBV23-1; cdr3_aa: CASSQRTSGSRGEQFF
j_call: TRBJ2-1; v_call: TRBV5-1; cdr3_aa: CASSSLATGGGDEQFF
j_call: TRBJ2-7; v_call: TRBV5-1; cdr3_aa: CASSAVPGQGGTSYEQYF
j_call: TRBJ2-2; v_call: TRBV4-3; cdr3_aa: CASSQGSGGTGELFF